This is a list of T cell receptor beta chains from one sample in a study of blood T cell repertoires in COVID-19. Clones were sequenced by immunoSEQ multiplex PCR, and TCRdb holds only the in-frame ones, with some missing. The sample holds over 110,000 clones, approximately 91% seen once. The material sequenced was peripheral blood. The receptors come from a man between 65 and 85 years old with acute or convalescent COVID-19. CDR3s include the opening cysteine and the closing phenylalanine or tryptophan. D genes are given only for firm matches. Some rows have no size entry. The others give once, few or many, or a class for an expanded clone.

>.|.|TRBV11-2|TRBJ2-2
CASSRGSGELFF
TGTGCCAGCAGCAGAGGCTCCGGGGAGCTGTTTTTT
>.|TRBD2|TRBV5-1|TRBJ2-1
CASTTGGRYNEQFF
TGCGCCAGCACCACGGGGGGGCGTTACAATGAGCAGTTCTTC
>.|.|TRBV5-1|TRBJ2-1
CASSSDSSYNEQFF
TGCGCCAGCAGCTCCGACAGCTCCTACAATGAGCAGTTCTTC
>.|.|TRBV5-6|TRBJ1-6
CASSLATANSPLHF
TGTGCCAGCAGCTTGGCAACAGCTAATTCACCCCTCCACTTT
>.|TRBD1|TRBV6-5|TRBJ2-7
CASKGDRGVYEQYF
TGTGCCAGCAAAGGGGACAGGGGGGTTTACGAGCAGTACTTC
>.|TRBD2|TRBV9|TRBJ2-5
CASSVGPGGRETQYF
TGTGCCAGCAGCGTAGGACCGGGAGGGCGAGAGACCCAGTACTTC
>.|.|TRBV9|TRBJ2-2
CASSVSSADTGELFF
TGTGCCAGCAGCGTTTCTAGCGCCGACACCGGGGAGCTGTTTTTT
>.|TRBD2|TRBV19|TRBJ2-1
CASSPEPGGSSYNEQFF
TGTGCCAGTAGTCCGGAACCGGGGGGGAGCTCCTACAATGAGCAGTTCTTC
>.|.|TRBV7-2|TRBJ1-1
CASSLAEDTEAFF
TGTGCCAGCAGCTTAGCAGAGGACACTGAAGCTTTCTTT
>.|TRBD2|TRBV5-1|TRBJ2-7
CASSLEQRLAGEQYF
TGCGCCAGCAGCTTGGAGCAAAGACTAGCGGGCGAGCAGTACTTC
>.|.|TRBV5-8|TRBJ1-5
CASSVGLLSNQPQHF
TGTGCCAGCAGCGTGGGTCTCCTTAGCAATCAGCCCCAGCATTTT
>.|.|TRBV28|TRBJ1-3
CASSETRIKNTIYF
TGTGCCAGCAGTGAGACAAGGATTAAAAACACCATATATTTT
>.|TRBD1|TRBV19|TRBJ1-1
CASQPGQGTEAFF
TGTGCCAGTCAACCGGGACAGGGTACTGAAGCTTTCTTT
>.|TRBD1|TRBV7-9|TRBJ1-2
CASSRQGAGYTF
TGTGCCAGCAGCCGACAGGGCGCCGGCTACACCTTC
>.|TRBD1|TRBV7-2|TRBJ1-5
CASSGDRGYQPQHF
TGTGCCAGCAGCGGGGACAGGGGCTATCAGCCCCAGCATTTT
>.|TRBD1|TRBV12-5|TRBJ1-5
CASGLGQGGNQPQHF
TGTGCTAGTGGTTTGGGACAGGGGGGCAATCAGCCCCAGCATTTT
>.|TRBD1|TRBV19|TRBJ1-2
CASSKSRDRGSNYGYTF
TGTGCCAGTAGTAAGTCCCGGGACAGGGGAAGTAACTATGGCTACACCTTC
>.|TRBD1|TRBV7-8|TRBJ2-1
CASSFHPGQGAHEQFF
TGTGCCAGCAGCTTCCATCCGGGACAGGGGGCTCATGAGCAGTTCTTC
>once|.|TRBV4-2|TRBJ2-7
CASSQEVRVHEQYF
TGTGCCAGCAGCCAAGAGGTCAGGGTCCACGAGCAGTACTTC
>.|.|TRBV28|TRBJ2-5
CASSISSVQETQYF
TGTGCCAGCAGTATATCTAGCGTCCAAGAGACCCAGTACTTC
>few|.|TRBV2|TRBJ2-2
CASRLLETYTGELFF
TGTGCCAGCAGGTTATTGGAGACCTACACCGGGGAGCTGTTTTTT
>.|TRBD2|TRBV27|TRBJ2-7
CASRRTSGRTDAEQYF
TGTGCCAGCAGACGGACTAGCGGGAGAACGGACGCCGAGCAGTACTTC
>many|.|TRBV7-9|TRBJ1-1
CASSLTRVDAFF
TGTGCCAGCAGCTTAACCAGGGTTGACGCTTTCTTT
>.|.|TRBV24-1|TRBJ1-5
CATSGRTAGRDQPQHF
TGTGCCACCAGTGGACGGACAGCGGGGAGGGACCAGCCCCAGCATTTT
>.|TRBD1|TRBV9|TRBJ1-1
CASSPTVTDRVDTEAFF
TGTGCCAGCAGCCCCACGGTAACAGACAGGGTGGACACTGAAGCTTTCTTT
>.|.|TRBV6-5|TRBJ2-1
CANGPNEQFF
TGTGCCAACGGTCCCAATGAGCAGTTCTTC
>.|TRBD1|TRBV2|TRBJ1-5
CASSEFETGYQPQHF
TGTGCCAGCAGTGAATTTGAGACAGGGTATCAGCCCCAGCATTTT
>few|.|TRBV21-1|TRBJ1-4
CASSKGTGNEKLFF
TGTGCCAGCAGCAAAGGGACAGGTAATGAAAAACTGTTTTTT
>few|TRBD2|TRBV10-1|TRBJ2-5
CASSAGTSGKFTQYF
TGCGCCAGCAGTGCCGGGACTAGCGGGAAATTTACCCAGTACTTC
>.|TRBD1|TRBV3-1/TRBV3-2|TRBJ1-2
CASSQGTDYGYTF
TGTGCCAGCAGCCAGGGGACAGACTATGGCTACACCTTC
>.|.|TRBV5-1|TRBJ1-1
CASSSHGGTEAFF
TGCGCCAGCAGCTCCCACGGAGGCACTGAAGCTTTCTTT
>.|.|TRBV5-4|TRBJ2-3
CASSWTYTDTQYF
TGTGCCAGCAGCTGGACATACACAGATACGCAGTATTTT
>.|.|TRBV7-2|TRBJ2-5
CASSLSVQETQYF
TGTGCCAGCAGCTTGTCGGTCCAAGAGACCCAGTACTTC
>.|.|TRBV3-1/TRBV3-2|TRBJ2-5
CASSQDSSSGTQYF
TGTGCCAGCAGCCAAGATTCCTCCTCGGGGACCCAGTACTTC
>few|.|TRBV3-1/TRBV3-2|TRBJ1-6
CASSQAGGGLRPLHF
TGTGCCAGCAGCCAAGCGGGGGGGGGACTTCGGCCCCTCCACTTT
>.|.|TRBV12-5|TRBJ2-7
CASGSSGNQQYF
TGTGCTAGTGGTTCTTCAGGGAATCAGCAGTACTTC
>.|TRBD2|TRBV2|TRBJ2-3
CASSPRTSGTDTQYF
TGTGCCAGCAGTCCACGGACTAGCGGCACAGATACGCAGTATTTT